This TCR beta chain was obtained from a study of blood T cell repertoires in COVID-19. Overall study: Samples taken during acute and convalescent COVID-19 were collected in the United States, Italy and Spain. T cells, B-cell-depleted T cells, or PBMCs supplied cDNA or gDNA.

The CDR3 has 15 residues. V shed 2 bases and J shed 2 bases, with 13 bases lying between them. The germline V gene encodes CDR1 SGHNT and CDR2 YYREEE (reference sequence). Per the original data handling: Amplification with reference gene primers provided the estimates of nucleated cell counts. Assay used: immunoSEQ multiplex PCR; TCRdb lists only in-frame clones, some missing. The DNA gave D and trimming, while V, J and clone size come from that table. The sample holds roughly 37,000 clones; about three quarters are singletons and the top ten take 2%. This chain joins TRBV5-4 and TRBJ1-2, with TRBD1 as a possible D gene (6 bases). The sample was peripheral blood. The receptor was isolated from a man in his fifties or sixties with active COVID-19. CDR3 sequence (DNA): TGTGCCAGCAGCTTAAGGCAGGGGTCGAACTATGGCTACACCTTC. This encodes CASSLRQGSNYGYTF.